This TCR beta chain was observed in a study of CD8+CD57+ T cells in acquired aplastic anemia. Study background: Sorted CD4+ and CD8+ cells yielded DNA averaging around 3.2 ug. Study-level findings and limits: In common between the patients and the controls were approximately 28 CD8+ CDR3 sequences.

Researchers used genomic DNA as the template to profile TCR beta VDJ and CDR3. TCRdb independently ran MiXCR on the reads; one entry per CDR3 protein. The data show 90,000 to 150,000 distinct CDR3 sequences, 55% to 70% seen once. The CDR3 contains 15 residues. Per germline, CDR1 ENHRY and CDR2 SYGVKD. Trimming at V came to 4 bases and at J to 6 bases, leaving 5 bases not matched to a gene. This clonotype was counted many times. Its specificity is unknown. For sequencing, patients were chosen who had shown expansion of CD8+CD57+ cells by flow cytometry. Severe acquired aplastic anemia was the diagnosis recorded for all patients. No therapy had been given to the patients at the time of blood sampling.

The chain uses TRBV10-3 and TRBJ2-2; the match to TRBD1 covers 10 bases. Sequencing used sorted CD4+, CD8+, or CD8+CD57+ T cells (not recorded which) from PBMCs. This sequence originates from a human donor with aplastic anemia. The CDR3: CAISGDRGQAGELFF. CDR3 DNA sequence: TGTGCCATCAGTGGCGACAGGGGGCAAGCCGGGGAGCTGTTTTTT.